The 7 T cell receptor beta chains below come from one sample, sequenced in a study of shared clonotypes between healthy human individuals (dated by TCRdb to the early 2020s). The library was generated by the immunoSEQ multiplex PCR assay. TCRdb took over this immuneACCESS table, retaining in-frame rearrangements with V and J assigned. Such tables are incomplete; in checked studies, under half of the missing clones stem from an unresolved V gene, and the remainder is unexplained. Recorded for this sample are some 320,000 clones; 87% of them occurred a single time. The ten largest clones take up 15% to 20% of the sample. Sequences were obtained from memory CD8+ T cells sorted from blood. Per the publication, the cell subset or site label means: CD45RO+ cells pooled with CCR7-negative TemRA cells. Every receptor here comes from a man aged 18 to 30 in good health.

The chain recombines TRBV27 with TRBJ2-1; D uncertain. This CDR3 is built from 15 residues. V lost 3 bases, J lost 8 bases, and 17 bases lay in between. Germline CDR1 and CDR2: MNHEY and SMNVEV (reference sequence). CDR3 sequence: CASSLDGAWSDEQFF. The CDR3 DNA follows: TGTGCCAGCAGTTTGGACGGCGCTTGGAGCGATGAGCAGTTCTTC.

In its sample, this clone was seen a few times. J is TRBJ2-2 and V is TRBV27, with D possibly TRBD2 on 6 matching bases. The CDR3 runs 11 residues. V was clipped by 7 bases and J by 9 bases, with 9 bases between them. In germline, CDR1 is MNHEY, CDR2 SMNVEV (reference sequence). CDR3 region: CASTAGWELFF. The DNA of the CDR3 is TGTGCCAGCACAGCGGGTTGGGAGCTGTTTTTT.

This chain links TRBV7-8 with TRBJ2-5, with TRBD1 matching 7 bases. CDR1 is SGHVS and CDR2 is FQNEAQ in the germline V gene. The CDR3 is made up of 14 amino acids. The V segment lost 5 bases and the J segment 4 bases; nucleotides outside the gene matches: 7. The CDR3 spells CASSQRGLGETQYF. In DNA, the CDR3 is TGTGCCAGCAGCCAGAGGGGGCTCGGAGAGACCCAGTACTTC.

The V gene is TRBV11-2, the J gene TRBJ2-7; D could derive from TRBD1 or TRBD2 (5 bases each). The length of the CDR3 is 17 residues. Trimming took 7 bases from V and 7 from J, leaving 29 bases between them. Germline V lookup: CDR1 SGHAT, CDR2 FQNNGV. CDR3 in DNA: TGTGCCAGCACCCTATCAGGAGCGGACATACGGCGAGGAGAGCAGTACTTC. It codes for CASTLSGADIRRGEQYF.

The J gene is TRBJ2-6, the V gene TRBV7-4; D is ambiguous. Germline CDR1 and CDR2: SGHVT and SQSDAQ. This CDR3 has 16 amino acids. Trimming stripped 4 bases from V and 4 bases from J, with 14 bases between. The CDR3 sequence is CASSSSSKAGANVLTF. CDR3 nucleotides: TGTGCCAGCAGCTCCTCCTCAAAGGCCGGGGCCAACGTCCTGACTTTC.

V gene TRBV10-2 combines with J gene TRBJ2-3; D call uncertain. V was clipped by 2 bases and J by 1 base, with 25 bases between them. Germline V lookup: CDR1 WSHSY, CDR2 SAAADI. This CDR3 region has 20 residues. The CDR3 DNA sequence: TGCGCCAGCAGTGAGAAAGGGCCCTTCTTAACTGCCACTGGCACAGATACGCAGTATTTT. Its protein is CASSEKGPFLTATGTDTQYF.

The chain joins TRBV28 to TRBJ1-2, with 10 bases fitting TRBD1. The trim removed 3 bases at V and 7 bases at J, leaving 11 bases unmatched. From germline, CDR1 is MDHEN and CDR2 SYDVKM. CDR3 size: 16 residues. The CDR3 sequence: CASSFRLGTGVSGYTF. CDR3 nucleotide sequence: TGTGCCAGCAGTTTTCGCTTAGGGACAGGGGTTTCTGGCTACACCTTC.